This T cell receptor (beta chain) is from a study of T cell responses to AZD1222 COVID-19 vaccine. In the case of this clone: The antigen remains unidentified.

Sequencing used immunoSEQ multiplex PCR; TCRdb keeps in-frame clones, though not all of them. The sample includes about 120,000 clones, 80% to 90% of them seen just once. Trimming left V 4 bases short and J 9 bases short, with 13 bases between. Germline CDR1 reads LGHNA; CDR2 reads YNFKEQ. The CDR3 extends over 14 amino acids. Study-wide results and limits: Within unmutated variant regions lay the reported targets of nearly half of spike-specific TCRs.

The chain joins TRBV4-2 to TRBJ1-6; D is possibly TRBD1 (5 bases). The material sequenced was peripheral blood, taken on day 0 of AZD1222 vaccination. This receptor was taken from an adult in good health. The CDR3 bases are TGTGCCAGCAGCCTTGGACAAATCCGTTCACCCCTCCACTTT. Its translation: CASSLGQIRSPLHF.